This is a list of T cell receptor beta chains from one sample in a study of chronic HIV infection and antiretroviral therapy. Using its own MiXCR run on the 5' RACE reads, TCRdb lists one record per CDR3 protein. The table includes 39,000 or so distinct CDR3 sequences, approximately 7.4% detected once. The sequencing input was peripheral blood. These TCRs come from an adult who had HIV and had not received antiretroviral therapy, or was an uninfected healthy control (not recorded which). CDR3s include the opening cysteine and the closing phenylalanine or tryptophan. The order of the fields is J gene, CDR3 length, D gene, V gene, clone size, CDR3 protein, CDR3 DNA. D genes are given only for firm matches. Size is stated for part of the rows, as once, few or many counts, or as a class when the clone is expanded.

j_call: TRBJ2-7
cdr3_length: 14
d_call: -
v_call: TRBV6-5
clone_size: many
cdr3_aa: CASSYPDSTYEQYF
cdr3_nt: TGTGCCAGCAGTTACCCGGACAGTACCTACGAGCAGTACTTC

j_call: TRBJ2-1
cdr3_length: 13
d_call: -
v_call: TRBV28
clone_size: many
cdr3_aa: CASSPSSYNEQFF
cdr3_nt: TGTGCCAGCAGCCCTAGTTCCTACAATGAGCAGTTCTTC

j_call: TRBJ2-3
cdr3_length: 12
d_call: -
v_call: TRBV27
clone_size: many
cdr3_aa: CASISAQDTQYF
cdr3_nt: TGTGCCAGCATTTCCGCTCAAGATACGCAGTATTTT

j_call: TRBJ2-5
cdr3_length: 15
d_call: -
v_call: TRBV29-1
clone_size: -
cdr3_aa: CSVDPKELVQETQYF
cdr3_nt: TGCAGCGTTGACCCTAAGGAGTTGGTACAAGAGACCCAGTACTTC

j_call: TRBJ2-1
cdr3_length: 16
d_call: -
v_call: TRBV21-1
clone_size: many
cdr3_aa: CASSKGRTSRYNEQFF
cdr3_nt: TGTGCCAGCAGCAAAGGTAGAACTAGCAGATACAATGAGCAGTTCTTC

j_call: TRBJ2-2
cdr3_length: 13
d_call: -
v_call: TRBV5-4
clone_size: many
cdr3_aa: CASSLTGTGELFF
cdr3_nt: TGTGCCAGCAGCTTGACCGGTACCGGGGAGCTGTTTTTT

j_call: TRBJ1-2
cdr3_length: 13
d_call: TRBD1
v_call: TRBV28
clone_size: few
cdr3_aa: CASTLGDRGGYTF
cdr3_nt: TGTGCCAGCACCTTAGGGGACAGGGGTGGCTACACCTTC

j_call: TRBJ1-1
cdr3_length: 15
d_call: -
v_call: TRBV3-1
clone_size: -
cdr3_aa: CASSQMGSSNTEAFF
cdr3_nt: TGTGCCAGCAGCCAAATGGGGAGTTCGAACACTGAAGCTTTCTTT

j_call: TRBJ1-3
cdr3_length: 14
d_call: -
v_call: TRBV7-2
clone_size: -
cdr3_aa: CASSLGTTGNTIYF
cdr3_nt: TGTGCCAGCAGCTTAGGGACTACTGGAAACACCATATATTTT

j_call: TRBJ1-1
cdr3_length: 12
d_call: -
v_call: TRBV20-1
clone_size: many
cdr3_aa: CSARDSRVAAFF
cdr3_nt: TGCAGTGCTAGAGATTCCAGGGTAGCGGCTTTCTTT

j_call: TRBJ2-5
cdr3_length: 14
d_call: TRBD2
v_call: TRBV7-2
clone_size: medium-sized
cdr3_aa: CASSPDSGRETQYF
cdr3_nt: TGTGCCAGCAGCCCGGATAGCGGGAGAGAGACCCAGTACTTC

j_call: TRBJ2-2
cdr3_length: 17
d_call: TRBD1
v_call: TRBV6-2/TRBV6-3
clone_size: many
cdr3_aa: CASSPGQGTTNTGELFF
cdr3_nt: TGTGCCAGCAGCCCCGGACAGGGGACTACGAACACCGGGGAGCTGTTTTTT

j_call: TRBJ1-6
cdr3_length: 17
d_call: TRBD1
v_call: TRBV5-1
clone_size: few
cdr3_aa: CASSPGTGSSYNSPLHF
cdr3_nt: TGCGCCAGCAGCCCCGGGACAGGGAGCTCCTATAATTCACCCCTCCACTTT

j_call: TRBJ2-3
cdr3_length: 15
d_call: -
v_call: TRBV7-2
clone_size: many
cdr3_aa: CASSLALHPTDTQYF
cdr3_nt: TGTGCCAGCAGCTTAGCATTACATCCCACAGATACGCAGTATTTT

j_call: TRBJ2-3
cdr3_length: 15
d_call: -
v_call: TRBV10-3
clone_size: -
cdr3_aa: CAISEGGPGADTQYF
cdr3_nt: TGTGCCATCAGTGAAGGGGGACCGGGTGCAGATACGCAGTATTTT

j_call: TRBJ2-3
cdr3_length: 11
d_call: -
v_call: TRBV28
clone_size: few
cdr3_aa: CASSDRLQQYF
cdr3_nt: TGTGCCAGCTCCGACAGGCTTCAGCAGTATTTT

j_call: TRBJ2-7
cdr3_length: 15
d_call: -
v_call: TRBV29-1
clone_size: few
cdr3_aa: CSVKTGTGSSYEQYF
cdr3_nt: TGCAGCGTCAAAACCGGGACTGGGAGCTCCTACGAGCAGTACTTC

j_call: TRBJ2-3
cdr3_length: 17
d_call: TRBD1
v_call: TRBV28
clone_size: few
cdr3_aa: CASSLFSGTGGTDTQYF
cdr3_nt: TGTGCCAGCAGTTTATTTTCCGGGACAGGGGGCACAGATACGCAGTATTTT

j_call: TRBJ2-2
cdr3_length: 13
d_call: -
v_call: TRBV21-1
clone_size: once
cdr3_aa: CAVWWGGTGELFF
cdr3_nt: TGTGCCGTCTGGTGGGGCGGCACCGGGGAGCTGTTTTTT

j_call: TRBJ1-1
cdr3_length: 13
d_call: -
v_call: TRBV11-1
clone_size: -
cdr3_aa: CASSPLGSTEAFF
cdr3_nt: TGTGCCAGCAGCCCCCTCGGATCTACTGAAGCTTTCTTT

j_call: TRBJ2-1
cdr3_length: 13
d_call: TRBD1
v_call: TRBV28
clone_size: -
cdr3_aa: CASSLDRGHEQFF
cdr3_nt: TGTGCCAGCAGTTTAGACAGGGGGCATGAGCAGTTCTTC

j_call: TRBJ2-3
cdr3_length: 15
d_call: -
v_call: TRBV7-2
clone_size: many
cdr3_aa: CASSPKWGGSDTQYF
cdr3_nt: TGTGCCAGCAGCCCAAAGTGGGGTGGGTCAGATACGCAGTATTTT

j_call: TRBJ1-1
cdr3_length: 18
d_call: TRBD1
v_call: TRBV28
clone_size: many
cdr3_aa: CASSRDRGQILMNTEAFF
cdr3_nt: TGTGCCAGCAGCAGGGACAGGGGGCAAATATTAATGAACACTGAAGCTTTCTTT

j_call: TRBJ2-2
cdr3_length: 12
d_call: -
v_call: TRBV4-1
clone_size: few
cdr3_aa: CASSRSLDELFF
cdr3_nt: TGCGCCAGCAGCCGATCCCTGGACGAGCTGTTTTTT

j_call: TRBJ2-5
cdr3_length: 12
d_call: -
v_call: TRBV5-1
clone_size: many
cdr3_aa: CASSLGEETQYF
cdr3_nt: TGCGCCAGCAGCTTAGGTGAAGAGACCCAGTACTTC

j_call: TRBJ2-7
cdr3_length: 14
d_call: -
v_call: TRBV4-2
clone_size: many
cdr3_aa: CASSPRVPSYEQYF
cdr3_nt: TGTGCCAGCAGCCCCAGGGTCCCTTCCTACGAGCAGTACTTC

j_call: TRBJ1-1
cdr3_length: 13
d_call: -
v_call: TRBV4-3
clone_size: few
cdr3_aa: CASSQQTGAGAFF
cdr3_nt: TGCGCCAGCAGCCAACAGACGGGGGCAGGAGCTTTCTTT

j_call: TRBJ2-7
cdr3_length: 13
d_call: -
v_call: TRBV20-1
clone_size: few
cdr3_aa: CSASDRPSYEQYF
cdr3_nt: TGCAGTGCTAGCGATAGACCCTCCTACGAGCAGTACTTC

j_call: TRBJ2-3
cdr3_length: 15
d_call: -
v_call: TRBV28
clone_size: many
cdr3_aa: CASSDQGRQTDTQYF
cdr3_nt: TGTGCCAGCTCTGACCAGGGTCGGCAAACAGATACGCAGTATTTT

j_call: TRBJ2-3
cdr3_length: 14
d_call: -
v_call: TRBV7-2
clone_size: -
cdr3_aa: CASSRGLSTDTQYF
cdr3_nt: TGTGCCAGCAGCCGCGGCCTTAGCACAGATACGCAGTATTTT

j_call: TRBJ2-1
cdr3_length: 16
d_call: TRBD2
v_call: TRBV20-1
clone_size: many
cdr3_aa: CSARDLTSGAYNEQFF
cdr3_nt: TGCAGTGCTAGAGATCTAACTAGCGGGGCCTACAATGAGCAGTTCTTC

j_call: TRBJ1-6
cdr3_length: 16
d_call: -
v_call: TRBV5-1
clone_size: -
cdr3_aa: CASSLFSDSLGSPLHF
cdr3_nt: TGCGCCAGCAGCTTGTTTTCGGACAGCTTGGGTTCACCCCTCCACTTT